Sequencing of this TCR beta chain was carried out in a study of cytomegalovirus exposure and HLA in healthy donors. Study-level findings and limits: Subsequent analysis showed first-cohort TCR clusters tending to co-occur in 120 validation repertoires. In vitro assays verified that three CMV-associated chains recognized CMV antigens specifically. For most TCR sequences rarity was the rule, although some public TCRs occurred in many donors. Overall, about 160 TCR beta chains were annotated as cytomegalovirus-associated.

Details on this clone: Its antigen is unknown.

This CDR3 contains 14 residues. Germline loops: CDR1 SGHAT, CDR2 FQNNGV. The junction had 10 bases not matched to a gene; V was cut back by 8 bases and J by 4 bases. Produced via immunoSEQ multiplex PCR; TCRdb's table is partial and in-frame only. Seen here are 150,000 to 200,000 clones, more than 70% observed once, and the top ten hold more than 1.4%. The receptor comes from a woman aged 18-30 years in good health and CMV-seronegative. The sequencing input was PBMCs. The chain couples TRBV11-2 to TRBJ1-2; 7 bases map to TRBD1. CDR3 bases: TGTGCCAGCGCGACAGGGAGCTCTTTCTATGGCTACACCTTC. Translated: CASATGSSFYGYTF.